Sequencing of this T cell receptor beta chain was carried out in a study of T cell responses to AZD1222 COVID-19 vaccine. General study results and limits: Spike-wide vaccine-associated CD4 TCRs dominated at 160-218 and 743-854. Repertoires were obtained only post-peak T cell response.

To note about this clone: Its matching antigen is unknown.

The method was immunoSEQ multiplex PCR; TCRdb's version includes in-frame clones alone and lacks a portion of them. The sample has some 100,000 clones; around 87% are singletons. The sample here was peripheral blood, taken on day 0 of AZD1222 vaccination. The TCR sequence derives from an adult in good health.

Written as DNA, the CDR3 is TGTGCCAGCAGCCGGACAGCTCTCTCCTACGAGCAGTACTTC. This codes for CASSRTALSYEQYF. This chain joins TRBV6-2 or TRBV6-3 and TRBJ2-7; D perhaps matches TRBD1 (6 bases). V lost 6 bases and J 0 bases, leaving 12 bases between the germline ends. Germline V lookup: CDR1 MNHEY, CDR2 SVGEGT. The CDR3 length is 14 residues.